This T cell receptor (beta chain) was identified during a study of monozygotic twins with cystic fibrosis. Findings and limits, study-wide: Co-twins had the most similar V usage for 13 of 16 pairs, J for 8. Unrelated CF individuals shared fewer identical clonotypes than monozygotic CF twins.

Some clones are missing from TCRdb's copy, which holds only in-frame ones; the method was immunoSEQ multiplex PCR. Among over 20,000 clones listed, approximately 90% were seen once. The table lists this clone with a few counts. The target antigen is unknown. The CDR3 covers 15 residues. Germline-derived CDR1 and CDR2 are MDHEN and SYDVKM. V was cut by 5 bases and J by 2 bases, with 13 bases left in between. This chain links TRBV28 with TRBJ1-3, with D unresolved. The sequenced sample consisted of blood. The receptor was derived from a girl between 2 and 10 years old with cystic fibrosis. The CDR3, as DNA: TGTGCCAGCAGTGTACCGGTGGGCACTGGAAACACCATATATTTT. It yields the protein CASSVPVGTGNTIYF.